This T cell receptor beta chain was sequenced during a study of molecular identifiers for immune sequencing clone quantification. Germline V gene data show CDR1 as LGHNA and CDR2 as YSLEER. V lost 0 bases and J lost 4; bases outside the gene matches: 6. CDR3 length: 15 amino acids. TCR libraries were built in bulk with a published protocol and specific TCR primers. TCRdb processed the PCR reads anew with MiXCR; each CDR3 protein has one entry. There are a few hundred thousand distinct CDR3 sequences in the sample; 20% to 25% occur only once, and approximately 0.84% lies in the top ten. This chain joins TRBV4-3 and TRBJ2-7; 7 nucleotides agree with TRBD1. Material: naive CD8+ T cells from blood, with Jurkat cell RNA spiked in. Subset reported: FACS-sorted CD8+CD4-CCR7+CD45RA+ naive T cells. This TCR came from a human donor in good health. Some libraries in this study had Jurkat cell RNA spiked in. CDR3 nucleotides: TGCGCCAGCAGCCAAGAACAGGGGCGCGGTTACGAGCAGTACTTC. It translates to CASSQEQGRGYEQYF.